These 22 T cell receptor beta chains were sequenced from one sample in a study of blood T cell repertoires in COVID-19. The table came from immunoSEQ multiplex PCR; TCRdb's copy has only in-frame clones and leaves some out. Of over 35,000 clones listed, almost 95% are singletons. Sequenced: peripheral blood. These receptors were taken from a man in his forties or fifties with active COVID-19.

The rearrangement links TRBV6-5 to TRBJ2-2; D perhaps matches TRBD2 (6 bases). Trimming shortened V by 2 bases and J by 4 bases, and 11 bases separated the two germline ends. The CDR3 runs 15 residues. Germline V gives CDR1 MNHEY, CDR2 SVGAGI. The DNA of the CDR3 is TGTGCCAGCAGTTACACGACTAGTGGCACCGGGGAGCTGTTTTTT. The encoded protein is CASSYTTSGTGELFF.

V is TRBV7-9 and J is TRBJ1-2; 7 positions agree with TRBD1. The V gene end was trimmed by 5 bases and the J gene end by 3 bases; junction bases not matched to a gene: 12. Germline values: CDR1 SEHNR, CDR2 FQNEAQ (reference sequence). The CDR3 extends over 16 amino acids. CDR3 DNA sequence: TGTGCCAGCAGCCATCAGACAGGGAGCGGCGACTATGGCTACACCTTC. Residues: CASSHQTGSGDYGYTF.

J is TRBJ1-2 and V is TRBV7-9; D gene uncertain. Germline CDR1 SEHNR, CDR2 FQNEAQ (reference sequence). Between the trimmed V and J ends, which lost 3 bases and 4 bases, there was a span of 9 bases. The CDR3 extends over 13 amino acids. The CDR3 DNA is TGTGCCAGCAGCTTCGGAGGGAGCTATGGCTACACCTTC. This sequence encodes CASSFGGSYGYTF.

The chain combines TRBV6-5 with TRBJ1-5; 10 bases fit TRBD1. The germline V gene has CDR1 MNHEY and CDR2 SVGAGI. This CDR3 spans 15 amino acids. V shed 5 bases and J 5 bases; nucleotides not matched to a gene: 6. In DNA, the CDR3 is TGTGCCAGCAGTAACGGACAGGGGGTCGATCAGCCCCAGCATTTT. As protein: CASSNGQGVDQPQHF.

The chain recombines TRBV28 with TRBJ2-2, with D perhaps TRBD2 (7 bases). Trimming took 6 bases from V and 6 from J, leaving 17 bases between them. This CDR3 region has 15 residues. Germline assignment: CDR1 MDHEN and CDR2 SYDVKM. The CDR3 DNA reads TGTGCCAGCAGCCTAGAGGGGGGGTTGGCCGGGGAGCTGTTTTTT. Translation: CASSLEGGLAGELFF.

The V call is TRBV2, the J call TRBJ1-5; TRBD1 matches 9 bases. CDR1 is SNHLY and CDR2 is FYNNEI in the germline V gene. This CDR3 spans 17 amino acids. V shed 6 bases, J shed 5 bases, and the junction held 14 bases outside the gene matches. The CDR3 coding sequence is TGTGCCAGCAGGGCATTCCGCGGGACAGGGCCCGATCAGCCCCAGCATTTT. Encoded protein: CASRAFRGTGPDQPQHF.

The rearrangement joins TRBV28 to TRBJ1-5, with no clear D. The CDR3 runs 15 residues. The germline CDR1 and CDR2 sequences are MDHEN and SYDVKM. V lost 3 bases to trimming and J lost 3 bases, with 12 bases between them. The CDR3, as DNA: TGTGCCAGCAGTTTTCCATCCCACTCCAATCAGCCCCAGCATTTT. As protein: CASSFPSHSNQPQHF.

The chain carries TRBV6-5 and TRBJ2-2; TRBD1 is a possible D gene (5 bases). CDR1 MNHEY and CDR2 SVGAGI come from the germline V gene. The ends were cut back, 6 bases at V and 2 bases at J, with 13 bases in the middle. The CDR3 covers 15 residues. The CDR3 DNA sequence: TGTGCCAGCAGAATTATAAGGGGAAACACCGGGGAGCTGTTTTTT. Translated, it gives CASRIIRGNTGELFF.

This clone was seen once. DNA of the CDR3: TGTGCCAGTAGAGACAGCCCCTACGGTAATGAAAAACTGTTTTTT. Encoded protein: CASRDSPYGNEKLFF. The rearrangement links TRBV19 to TRBJ1-4, with D tentatively TRBD1 (5 bases). Germline V CDR1 and CDR2: LNHDA, SQIVND (reference sequence). V lost 6 bases, J lost 4 bases, and 15 bases lay in between. The CDR3 sequence is 15 residues long.

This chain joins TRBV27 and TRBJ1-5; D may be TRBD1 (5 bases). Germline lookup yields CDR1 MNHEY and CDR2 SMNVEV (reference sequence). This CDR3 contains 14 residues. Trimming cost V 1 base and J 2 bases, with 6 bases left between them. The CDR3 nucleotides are TGTGCCAGCAGTTTATGGGGGGGCAATCAGCCCCAGCATTTT. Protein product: CASSLWGGNQPQHF.

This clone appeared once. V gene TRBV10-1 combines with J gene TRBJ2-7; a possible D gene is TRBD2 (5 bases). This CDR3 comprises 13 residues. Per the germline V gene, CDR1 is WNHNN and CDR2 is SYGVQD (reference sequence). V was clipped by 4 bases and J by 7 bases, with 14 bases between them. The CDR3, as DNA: TGCGCCAGCAGTGCCTATATGGCGGGTGAGCAGTACTTC. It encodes CASSAYMAGEQYF.

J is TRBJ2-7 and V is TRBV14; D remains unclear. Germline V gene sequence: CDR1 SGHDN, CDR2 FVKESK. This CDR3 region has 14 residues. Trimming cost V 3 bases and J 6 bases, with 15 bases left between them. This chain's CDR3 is CASSHPGSPSEQYF. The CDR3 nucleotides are TGTGCCAGCAGCCACCCGGGTTCCCCATCCGAGCAGTACTTC. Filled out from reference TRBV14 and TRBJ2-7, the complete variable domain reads EAGVTQFPSHSVIEKGQTVTLRCDPISGHDNLYWYRRVMGKEIKFLLHFVKESKQDESGMPNNRFLAERTGGTYSTLKVQPAELEDSGVYFCASSHPGSPSEQYFGPGTRLTVT.

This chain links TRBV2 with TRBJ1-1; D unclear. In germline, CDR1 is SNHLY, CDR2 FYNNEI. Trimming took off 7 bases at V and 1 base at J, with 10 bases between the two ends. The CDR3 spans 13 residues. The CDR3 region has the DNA TGTGCCAGCATGGAGGGTCGGAACACTGAAGCTTTCTTT. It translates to CASMEGRNTEAFF.

The CDR3 region has the DNA TGCGCCAGCAGCCAAACTAGCGACGTCGCAGATACGCAGTATTTT. This translates into CASSQTSDVADTQYF. This chain joins TRBV5-1 and TRBJ2-3; 7 positions match TRBD2. The CDR3 extends over 15 amino acids. Germline V gives CDR1 SGHRS, CDR2 YFSETQ. V dropped 4 bases and J dropped 4; count of bases not matched to a gene: 9.

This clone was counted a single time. CDR3 coding DNA: TGTGCCAGCAGCGCCGAACGGACAGGGGAGGGGGAAAAACTGTTTTTT. It encodes CASSAERTGEGEKLFF. The V and J genes are TRBV9 and TRBJ1-4; 9 bases agree with TRBD1. With V trimmed by 3 bases and J by 8 bases, 11 bases remained unmatched. The germline V gene has CDR1 SGDLS and CDR2 YYNGEE. CDR3 size: 16 residues.

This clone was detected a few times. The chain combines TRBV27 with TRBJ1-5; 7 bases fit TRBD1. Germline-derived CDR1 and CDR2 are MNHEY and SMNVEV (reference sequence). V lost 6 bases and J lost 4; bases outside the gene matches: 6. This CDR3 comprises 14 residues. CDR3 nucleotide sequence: TGTGCCAGCAGCGACAGGGCCGCAAATCAGCCCCAGCATTTT. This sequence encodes CASSDRAANQPQHF.

DNA for the CDR3: TGTGCCTGCGGCGGGGGGGTTTACAATGAGCAGTTCTTC. It codes for CACGGGVYNEQFF. The chain joins TRBV6-5 to TRBJ2-1; 9 bases align to TRBD2. The CDR3 totals 13 residues. With V trimmed by 11 bases and J by 4 bases, 6 bases remained unmatched. CDR1 is MNHEY and CDR2 is SVGAGI in the germline V gene.

The CDR3: CASSLRAGSTDTQYF. In DNA form, the CDR3 reads TGTGCCAGCAGCCTTCGAGCGGGGAGCACAGATACGCAGTATTTT. The V call is TRBV14, the J call TRBJ2-3, with 7 bases aligning to TRBD2. The CDR3 has 15 amino acids. V trimming: 4 bases; J trimming: 0 bases; junction bases outside the gene matches: 4. Germline V CDR1 and CDR2: SGHDN, FVKESK.

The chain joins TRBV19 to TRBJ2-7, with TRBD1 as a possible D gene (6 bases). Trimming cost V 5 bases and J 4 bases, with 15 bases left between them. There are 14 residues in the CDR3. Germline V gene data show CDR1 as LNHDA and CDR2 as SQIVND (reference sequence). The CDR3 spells CASSYRDMYYEQYF. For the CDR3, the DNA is TGTGCCAGTAGTTACCGGGACATGTATTACGAGCAGTACTTC.

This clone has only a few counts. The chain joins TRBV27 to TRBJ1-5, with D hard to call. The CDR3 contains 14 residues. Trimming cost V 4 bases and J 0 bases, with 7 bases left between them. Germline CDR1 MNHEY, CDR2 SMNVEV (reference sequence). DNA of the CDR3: TGTGCCAGCAGTTACGGGAGTAGCAATCAGCCCCAGCATTTT. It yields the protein CASSYGSSNQPQHF.

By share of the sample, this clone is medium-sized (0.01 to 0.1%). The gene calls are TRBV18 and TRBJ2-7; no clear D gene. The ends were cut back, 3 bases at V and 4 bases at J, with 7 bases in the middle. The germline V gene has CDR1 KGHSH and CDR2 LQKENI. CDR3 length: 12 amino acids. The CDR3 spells CASSPSRYEQYF. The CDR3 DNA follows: TGTGCCAGCTCACCCTCGCGGTACGAGCAGTACTTC.

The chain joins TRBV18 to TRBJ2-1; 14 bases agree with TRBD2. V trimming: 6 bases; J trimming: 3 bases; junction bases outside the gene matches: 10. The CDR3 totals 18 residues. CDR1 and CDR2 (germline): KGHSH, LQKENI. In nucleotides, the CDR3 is TGTGCCAGCTCGGGGACTAGCGGGGGCCGGGGGGTCTACAATGAGCAGTTCTTC. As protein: CASSGTSGGRGVYNEQFF.